Ten or more counts support the clone carrying this TCR beta chain. The data are from a study of Graves' ophthalmopathy and Graves' hyperthyroidism. In germline, CDR1 is MNHEY, CDR2 SVGAGI. V was pared by 2 bases and J by 10 bases, with 2 bases of the junction left unmatched. The CDR3 covers 12 residues. Other autoimmune diseases, uncontrolled infections, pregnancy or lactation ruled patients out of participation. CDR3 regions of TCR beta were amplified from RNA transcripts. HTBI primers primed a first-round RT-PCR, and a second-round multiplex PCR followed. TCRdb fed the multiplex PCR reads into MiXCR, producing one record per CDR3 protein. This sample has approximately 380,000 distinct CDR3 sequences; approximately 21% occur once, and the top ten carry roughly 3.2%.

Sequenced material: peripheral blood. The gene calls are TRBV6-5 and TRBJ1-2; 9 nucleotides agree with TRBD1. This receptor was identified in a woman aged 18-29 years with stable Graves' hyperthyroidism. In nucleotides, the CDR3 is TGTGCCAGCAGTTACGGGGACAGGGACTACACCTTC. This translates into CASSYGDRDYTF.